These 30 T cell receptor beta chains originate from one sample sequenced in a study of shared clonotypes between healthy human individuals. Assay: immunoSEQ multiplex PCR; the TCRdb copy retains only in-frame clones and omits some. The table has about 100,000 clones, more than 45% seen once; the top ten hold around 16%. The sequenced sample consisted of PBMCs. Source of these receptors: a woman in her forties in good health. Some clones in this sample may be carry-over from other donors' samples.

The chain combines TRBV5-6 with TRBJ2-5; D possibly matches TRBD1 or TRBD2 (5 bases each). This CDR3 has 14 amino acids. The V and J ends lost 6 bases and 5 bases respectively, with 17 bases between them. CDR1 and CDR2 (germline): SGHDT, YYEEEE. For the CDR3, the DNA is TGTGCCAGCACCGAGAGGGGTTTCGGTGAGACCCAGTACTTC. It is translated as CASTERGFGETQYF.

This clone was recorded many times. The chain links TRBV2 to TRBJ2-5, with TRBD1 matching over 9 bases. CDR1 is SNHLY and CDR2 is FYNNEI in the germline V gene. This CDR3 has 15 amino acids. V lost 6 bases, J lost 4 bases, and 9 bases stayed unmatched. The CDR3 is CASSAMGTGIETQYF. Here the CDR3 DNA reads TGTGCCAGCAGCGCTATGGGGACAGGGATAGAGACCCAGTACTTC.

V and J are TRBV10-1 and TRBJ2-7, with a weak D call TRBD2 (6 bases). Germline V gene data show CDR1 as WNHNN and CDR2 as SYGVQD (reference sequence). The ends were cut back, 6 bases at V and 2 bases at J, with 11 bases in the middle. The CDR3 loop spans 13 amino acids. The CDR3 DNA is TGCGCCAGCAGCTTTTCGGGAGCCTACGAGCAGTACTTC. Protein product: CASSFSGAYEQYF.

As DNA, the CDR3 is TGTGCCAGCAGCCCCGGGGCGGGAGGGCCTTCCGAGCAGTACTTC. This codes for CASSPGAGGPSEQYF. The chain combines TRBV5-4 with TRBJ2-7; 9 nucleotides line up with TRBD2. CDR3 length equals 15 residues. With V trimmed by 4 bases and J by 6 bases, 11 bases remained unmatched. Germline loops: CDR1 SGHNT, CDR2 YYREEE (reference sequence).

The chain has TRBV30 and TRBJ2-2; D is unresolved. CDR3 length equals 13 residues. The germline V gene encodes CDR1 GTSNPN and CDR2 SVGIG (reference sequence). V lost 4 bases and J 8 bases, leaving 14 bases between the germline ends. The CDR3 DNA reads TGTGCCTGGACCCTAGGAGAGGCGGGGGAGCTGTTTTTT. Encoded protein: CAWTLGEAGELFF.

The chain couples TRBV29-1 to TRBJ1-2, with 8 bases identical to TRBD1. Trimming at V came to 6 bases and at J to 8 bases, leaving 14 bases not matched to a gene. The CDR3 loop spans 14 amino acids. Germline CDR1 is SQVTM and CDR2 is ANQGSEA. CDR3 residues: CSVALPGGALGYTF. In DNA, the CDR3 is TGCAGCGTCGCCCTCCCAGGGGGCGCGTTAGGCTACACCTTC.

For this clone: This sequence may be a read error, since a much larger clone differs from it by one base. The sample carries other DNA sequences with the same CDR3. This chain joins TRBV4-2 and TRBJ2-3; 8 positions agree with TRBD2. This CDR3 spans 17 amino acids. V gave up 3 bases and J gave up 3 bases; unmatched junction bases: 11. Germline values: CDR1 LGHNA, CDR2 YNFKEQ. The CDR3 here is CASSQDTSGSLTDTQYF. As DNA, the CDR3 is TGTGCCAGCAGCCAGGATACCAGCGGGAGTTTGACAGATACGCAGTATTTT.

This clone was observed at least ten times. V gene TRBV19 combines with J gene TRBJ2-7, with D possibly being TRBD1 or TRBD2 (7 bases each). The CDR3 has 15 amino acids. The V gene's germline CDR1 is LNHDA and CDR2 SQIVND (reference sequence). The V and J ends lost 10 bases and 4 bases respectively, with 23 bases between them. In nucleotides, the CDR3 is TGTGCCACCAAGTATGGGAGGGACAGCTCGTACGAGCAGTACTTC. It specifies CATKYGRDSSYEQYF.

A remark on this clone: A read error is possible here, since a much larger clone lies one base away. The genes are TRBV30 and TRBJ1-6; D unresolved. Germline CDR1 reads GTSNPN; CDR2 reads SVGIG (reference sequence). The CDR3 contains 11 residues. The CDR3 DNA reads as TGTGCCTGGAGTAGGGATTCACCCCCCCACTTT. This gives the protein CAWSRDSPPHF.

This clone was seen only a few times. Just one base apart from a much larger clone, this may be a read error. The chain uses TRBV7-3 and TRBJ2-1; D possibly corresponds to TRBD2 (6 bases). Germline V gene lookup returns CDR1 SGHTA and CDR2 FQGTGA. The CDR3 extends over 13 amino acids. V lost 4 bases and J 8 bases, leaving 12 bases between the germline ends. The DNA for the CDR3 is TGTGCCAGCAGCTCCACGGGGGAAGATGAGCAGTTCTTC. Protein sequence: CASSSTGEDEQFF.

The chain couples TRBV10-1 to TRBJ2-5; 7 bases agree with TRBD2. Per germline, CDR1 WNHNN and CDR2 SYGVQD (reference sequence). After removal of 3 bases from V and 9 bases from J, the junction contained 10 bases not matched to a gene. The length of the CDR3 is 14 residues. The CDR3 sequence: CASSDRLASEAQYF. CDR3 DNA sequence: TGCGCCAGCAGTGACCGACTAGCCAGTGAGGCCCAGTACTTC.

Details on this clone: A far larger clone is off by one base, so a read error is likely. Lacking the conserved final phenylalanine or tryptophan, this CDR3 likely reflects a read error. V is TRBV15 and J is TRBJ2-7; D is ambiguous. V shed 1 base and J shed 6 bases, with 13 bases lying between them. The CDR3 runs 14 residues. CDR1 is LNHNV, CDR2 YYDKDF, per germline (reference sequence). As DNA, the CDR3 is TGTGCCACCAGCAGAGGTGGAGTTTTAAGCGAGCAGTACTCC. As protein: CATSRGGVLSEQYS.

V and J are TRBV30 and TRBJ1-5; 7 bases agree with TRBD1. The CDR3 extends over 14 amino acids. Germline CDR1 is GTSNPN and CDR2 is SVGIG (reference sequence). After removal of 5 bases from V and 2 bases from J, the junction contained 6 bases not matched to a gene. CDR3 sequence (DNA): TGTGCCTGGGGGACAGCTGGGGGCAATCAGCCCCAGCATTTT. This codes for CAWGTAGGNQPQHF.

This chain links TRBV6-5 with TRBJ2-1; D is unclear. Per germline, CDR1 MNHEY and CDR2 SVGAGI. V shed 6 bases and J shed 1 base, with 13 bases lying between them. The CDR3 is 15 amino acids. In DNA, the CDR3 is TGTGCCAGCAGCCCTTTACGAGGTTCCTACAATGAGCAGTTCTTC. Its translation: CASSPLRGSYNEQFF.

This clone was detected ten times or more. The V call is TRBV29-1, the J call TRBJ1-2, with TRBD1 matching 11 bases. The CDR3 covers 15 residues. Trimming removed 1 base from V and 5 bases from J; junction bases left unmatched: 6. CDR1 is SQVTM, CDR2 ANQGSEA, per germline. In nucleotides, the CDR3 is TGCAGCGTTGAAGGAGGACAGGGGGCTCGTTATGGCTACACCTTC. It yields the protein CSVEGGQGARYGYTF.

This clone was counted a few times. The chain is built from TRBV7-9 and TRBJ2-5; TRBD1 might be the D (7 bases). Trimming shortened V by 5 bases and J by 5 bases, and 21 bases separated the two germline ends. Germline V CDR1 and CDR2: SEHNR, FQNEAQ (reference sequence). CDR3 length: 16 residues. In DNA form, the CDR3 reads TGTGCCAGCAGCCAAGGTCGAGAAGCAGGGGGGGAGACCCAGTACTTC. Protein: CASSQGREAGGETQYF.

This chain connects TRBV25-1 to TRBJ1-3, with unresolved D. V was shortened by 4 bases and J by 0 bases, with 4 bases between the two germline ends. The CDR3 extends over 13 amino acids. CDR1 is MGHDK and CDR2 is SYGVNS in the germline V gene. CDR3 nucleotide sequence: TGTGCCAGCAGTGTATACTCTGGAAACACCATATATTTT. This sequence encodes CASSVYSGNTIYF. The variable domain in full, completed from reference TRBV25-1 and TRBJ1-3, reads EADIYQTPRYLVIGTGKKITLECSQTMGHDKMYWYQQDPGMELHLIHYSYGVNSTEKGDLSSESTVSRIRTEHFPLTLESARPSHTSQYLCASSVYSGNTIYFGEGSWLTVV.

The rearrangement joins TRBV28 to TRBJ2-6; D ambiguous. The V gene's germline CDR1 is MDHEN and CDR2 SYDVKM. The CDR3 has 13 residues. The V and J ends lost 6 bases and 1 base respectively, with 4 bases between them. CDR3 residues: CASRSSGANVLTF. The CDR3 nucleotides are TGTGCCAGCAGATCATCTGGGGCCAACGTCCTGACTTTC.

Only a few counts were recorded for this clone. This sequence joins TRBV7-9 and TRBJ2-7; the D gene is possibly TRBD1 (6 bases). Trimming stripped 5 bases from V and 3 bases from J, with 17 bases between. The CDR3 contains 15 residues. Germline CDR1 is SEHNR and CDR2 is FQNEAQ (reference sequence). This chain's CDR3 is CASSPPTGNLYEQYF. DNA for the CDR3: TGTGCCAGCAGCCCCCCTACAGGGAACCTCTACGAGCAGTACTTC. The complete variable domain, with remaining parts taken from reference TRBV7-9 and TRBJ2-7, reads DTGVSQNPRHKITKRGQNVTFRCDPISEHNRLYWYRQTLGQGPEFLTYFQNEAQLEKSRLLSDRFSAERPKGSFSTLEIQRTEQGDSAMYLCASSPPTGNLYEQYFGPGTRLTVT.

This clone was recorded once. The rearrangement uses TRBV6-6 and TRBJ2-7, with D perhaps TRBD1 (5 bases). The germline V and J ends were trimmed by 2 bases and 5 bases, with 13 bases remaining between them. Germline CDR1 reads MNHNY; CDR2 reads SVGAGI (reference sequence). This CDR3 has 14 amino acids. DNA for the CDR3: TGTGCCAGCAGTTACACCTCAGGGTGGGACGAGCAGTACTTC. Its protein is CASSYTSGWDEQYF.

The CDR3 coding sequence is TGTGCCAGCAGTTTCACAGGGACCTACAATGAGCAGTTCTTC. Translation: CASSFTGTYNEQFF. This chain links TRBV28 with TRBJ2-1, with D perhaps matching TRBD1 (6 bases). There are 14 residues in the CDR3. Germline loops: CDR1 MDHEN, CDR2 SYDVKM. The ends were cut back, 3 bases at V and 2 bases at J, with 8 bases in the middle.

The chain links TRBV5-1 to TRBJ1-2, with 7 bases matching TRBD1. Germline V gene sequence: CDR1 SGHRS, CDR2 YFSETQ. CDR3 length equals 15 residues. V lost 0 bases and J lost 2; bases outside the gene matches: 4. This CDR3 is CASSLAQGENYGYTF. In DNA, the CDR3 is TGCGCCAGCAGCTTGGCGCAGGGGGAAAACTATGGCTACACCTTC.

The chain joins TRBV11-2 to TRBJ2-5, with no clear D. This CDR3 contains 14 residues. V lost 1 base and J lost 1, with 7 bases in between. Germline V gene data show CDR1 as SGHAT and CDR2 as FQNNGV. The CDR3 coding sequence is TGTGCCAGCAGCTTAGGAAGCCGCCAAGAGACCCAGTACTTC. Translated, it gives CASSLGSRQETQYF.

The chain combines TRBV19 with TRBJ1-2; D is uncertain. Germline assignment: CDR1 LNHDA and CDR2 SQIVND (reference sequence). The CDR3 sequence is 13 residues long. Trimming took off 7 bases at V and 6 bases at J, with 15 bases between the two ends. The CDR3 DNA sequence: TGTGCCAGTAATCGGGGTCGGGAGGATGGCTACACCTTC. Translated: CASNRGREDGYTF. The full variable domain, its missing parts supplied by reference TRBV19 and TRBJ1-2, is DGGITQSPKYLFRKEGQNVTLSCEQNLNHDAMYWYRQDPGQGLRLIYYSQIVNDFQKGDIAEGYSVSREKKESFPLTVTSAQKNPTAFYLCASNRGREDGYTFGSGTRLTVV.

The CDR3 region is CASSPQGRVDEQYF. The CDR3 nucleotides read TGTGCCAGCTCCCCCCAGGGGCGAGTCGACGAGCAGTACTTC. The rearrangement uses TRBV9 and TRBJ2-7, with D perhaps matching TRBD1 (6 bases). CDR3 size: 14 residues. V was pared by 7 bases and J by 5 bases, with 19 bases between. In germline, CDR1 is SGDLS, CDR2 YYNGEE.

The V and J genes are TRBV4-1 and TRBJ1-1; 9 bases match TRBD1. V was pared by 4 bases and J by 4 bases, with 13 bases of the junction left unmatched. The CDR3 length is 17 residues. CDR1 MGHRA and CDR2 YSYEKL come from the germline V gene. In DNA form, the CDR3 reads TGCGCCAGCAGCCTGCAACTCTACCGGGACAGGGTCACTGAAGCTTTCTTT. It is translated as CASSLQLYRDRVTEAFF.

Within the sample, this clone is medium-sized. The chain recombines TRBV6-4 with TRBJ2-3; TRBD2 matches at 7 bases. Germline CDR1 is MRHNA and CDR2 is SNTAGT. Trimming cost V 5 bases and J 6 bases; bases outside gene matches: 8. The CDR3 consists of 14 residues. For the CDR3, the DNA is TGTGCCAGCAGTAGCGGGAAAGACTTGGATACGCAGTATTTT. Encoded protein: CASSSGKDLDTQYF.

This clone was observed a handful of times. This chain connects TRBV28 to TRBJ2-6; a possible D gene is TRBD1 (6 bases). Germline CDR1 MDHEN, CDR2 SYDVKM. CDR3 length equals 17 residues. Trimming left V 7 bases short and J 0 bases short, with 16 bases between. The CDR3 DNA reads as TGTGCCAGCACCAAGGACCTAGGGGGCTCTGGGGCCAACGTCCTGACTTTC. Encoded protein: CASTKDLGGSGANVLTF. Using reference TRBV28 and TRBJ2-6 for the parts outside the CDR3, the full variable domain is DVKVTQSSRYLVKRTGEKVFLECVQDMDHENMFWYRQDPGLGLRLIYFSYDVKMKEKGDIPEGYSVSREKKERFSLILESASTNQTSMYLCASTKDLGGSGANVLTFGAGSRLTVL.

The rearrangement joins TRBV18 to TRBJ2-1, with 8 bases fitting TRBD2. From germline, CDR1 is KGHSH and CDR2 LQKENI. The CDR3 totals 15 residues. V dropped 2 bases and J dropped 4; count of bases not matched to a gene: 4. CDR3 nucleotides: TGTGCCAGCTCACCAATCAGCGGGAGATACAATGAGCAGTTCTTC. Its translation is CASSPISGRYNEQFF. The entire variable domain, with the rest obtained from reference TRBV18 and TRBJ2-1, is as follows: NAGVMQNPRHLVRRRGQEARLRCSPMKGHSHVYWYRQLPEEGLKFMVYLQKENIIDESGMPKERFSAEFPKEGPSILRIQQVVRGDSAAYFCASSPISGRYNEQFFGPGTRLTVL.

J is TRBJ1-1 and V is TRBV16; possibly TRBD1 for D (6 bases). This CDR3 is 15 amino acids long. V lost 1 base to trimming and J lost 1 base, with 10 bases between them. Germline loops: CDR1 KGHSY, CDR2 FQNENV. The CDR3 DNA reads as TGTGCCAGCAGCCAATTGAGGGGGAGGAACACTGAAGCTTTCTTT. Amino acid sequence: CASSQLRGRNTEAFF. The full variable domain, completed using reference TRBV16 and TRBJ1-1, is GEEVAQTPKHLVRGEGQKAKLYCAPIKGHSYVFWYQQVLKNEFKFLISFQNENVFDETGMPKERFSAKCLPNSPCSLEIQATKLEDSAVYFCASSQLRGRNTEAFFGQGTRLTVV.